This passage covers 21 T cell receptor beta chains from one sample sequenced in a study of blood T cell repertoires in COVID-19. Sequencing was performed with immunoSEQ multiplex PCR; in TCRdb, only in-frame clones are kept and a portion is missing. The sample contains 250,000 to 350,000 clones, around 90% of which appear only once. Sample: peripheral blood. The receptors shown here come from a woman aged 45 to 65 who had recovered from COVID-19.

The chain uses TRBV9 and TRBJ2-5; no firm D call. The CDR3 runs 15 residues. V gave up 0 bases and J gave up 0 bases, with 9 bases separating them. Germline loops: CDR1 SGDLS, CDR2 YYNGEE. In DNA form, the CDR3 reads TGTGCCAGCAGCGTAGCTTTGAGAAACCAAGAGACCCAGTACTTC. Translation: CASSVALRNQETQYF.

This clone has a single count. In nucleotides, the CDR3 is TGTGCCAGCAGCTTGGACGGGGGGGACACTGAAGCTTTCTTT. This gives the protein CASSLDGGDTEAFF. The chain carries TRBV5-4 and TRBJ1-1; tentative D call: TRBD1 (5 bases). CDR3 length: 14 amino acids. The V and J ends lost 0 bases and 3 bases respectively, with 9 bases between them. CDR1 and CDR2 from the germline V gene are SGHNT and YYREEE (reference sequence).

The chain combines TRBV20-1 with TRBJ1-2, with 9 bases that match TRBD1. CDR3 length: 12 residues. V shed 6 bases, J shed 7 bases, and the junction held 6 bases outside the gene matches. The germline V gene encodes CDR1 DFQATT and CDR2 SNEGSKA (reference sequence). CDR3 sequence: CSASRTGVGYTF. CDR3 DNA: TGCAGTGCCAGTAGGACAGGGGTTGGCTACACCTTC.

This clone was counted between two and nine times. The genes are TRBV6-2 or TRBV6-3 and TRBJ2-1; no clear D. CDR3 length equals 17 residues. Germline V gene lookup returns CDR1 MNHEY and CDR2 SVGEGT. V was cut by 6 bases and J by 0 bases, with 18 bases left in between. The CDR3 DNA follows: TGTGCCAGCAGCGCGAACTCCCTTCCAGGCTCCTACAATGAGCAGTTCTTC. Amino acids: CASSANSLPGSYNEQFF.

The chain links TRBV18 to TRBJ2-7, with a tentative D call TRBD1 (6 bases). The CDR3 sequence is 15 residues long. V was clipped by 3 bases and J by 5 bases, with 17 bases between them. Germline V CDR1 and CDR2: KGHSH, LQKENI. As DNA, the CDR3 is TGTGCCAGCTCACCCCCGGGGTCTGGGGGCGACGAGCAGTACTTC. Amino acid sequence: CASSPPGSGGDEQYF. The whole variable domain, filled in from reference TRBV18 and TRBJ2-7, reads NAGVMQNPRHLVRRRGQEARLRCSPMKGHSHVYWYRQLPEEGLKFMVYLQKENIIDESGMPKERFSAEFPKEGPSILRIQQVVRGDSAAYFCASSPPGSGGDEQYFGPGTRLTVT.

The genes are TRBV6-5 and TRBJ1-2, with D uncertain. Trimming left V 5 bases short and J 5 bases short, with 9 bases between. This CDR3 has 12 amino acids. Germline CDR1 and CDR2: MNHEY and SVGAGI. CDR3: CASSQFTYGYTF. Written as DNA, the CDR3 is TGTGCCAGCAGTCAGTTTACATATGGCTACACCTTC.

The rearrangement joins TRBV7-9 to TRBJ1-5; 8 bases align to TRBD1. V lost 5 bases to trimming and J lost 3 bases; unmatched junction nucleotides: 3. Germline loops: CDR1 SEHNR, CDR2 FQNEAQ (reference sequence). The CDR3 length is 14 residues. Here the CDR3 reads CASSATGANQPQHF. For the CDR3, the DNA is TGTGCCAGCAGCGCGACAGGGGCCAATCAGCCCCAGCATTTT.

In its sample, this clone was seen once. The chain is built from TRBV28 and TRBJ2-4, with 10 bases aligning to TRBD1. The CDR3 is 13 amino acids. The junction had 3 bases not matched to a gene; V was cut back by 6 bases and J by 7 bases. Germline V gene sequence: CDR1 MDHEN, CDR2 SYDVKM. The CDR3 coding sequence is TGTGCCAGCAGGGAGACAGGGGGCAACATTCAGTACTTC. As protein: CASRETGGNIQYF.

The chain combines TRBV5-1 with TRBJ2-7; D possibly corresponds to TRBD2 (5 bases). V was trimmed by 2 bases and J by 7 bases, leaving 7 bases between them. Germline-derived CDR1 and CDR2 are SGHRS and YFSETQ. The CDR3 consists of 11 residues. This CDR3 is CASSFRGEQYF. The CDR3 DNA sequence: TGCGCCAGCAGCTTCCGAGGGGAGCAGTACTTC. The full variable domain, its missing parts supplied by reference TRBV5-1 and TRBJ2-7, is KAGVTQTPRYLIKTRGQQVTLSCSPISGHRSVSWYQQTPGQGLQFLFEYFSETQRNKGNFPGRFSGRQFSNSRSEMNVSTLELGDSALYLCASSFRGEQYFGPGTRLTVT.

CDR3 sequence reads: CASSHDRAEAFF. CDR3 nucleotides: TGCGCCAGCAGCCATGACAGGGCGGAAGCTTTCTTT. The genes are TRBV4-1 and TRBJ1-1; 7 nucleotides match TRBD1. Germline V CDR1 and CDR2: MGHRA, YSYEKL. The CDR3 runs 12 residues. After removal of 3 bases from V and 8 bases from J, the junction contained 3 bases not matched to a gene.

The chain combines TRBV7-2 with TRBJ1-6, with a tentative D call TRBD1 (6 bases). Germline lookup yields CDR1 SGHTA and CDR2 FQGNSA. The V end was cut by 1 base, the J end by 8 bases, with 9 bases between. The CDR3 consists of 14 residues. The DNA for the CDR3 is TGTGCCAGCAGCTTAGGGGACACACATTCACCCCTCCACTTT. The encoded protein is CASSLGDTHSPLHF.

The J gene is TRBJ2-1, the V gene TRBV9; D is unresolved. The CDR3 covers 14 residues. Germline CDR1 and CDR2: SGDLS and YYNGEE. V was clipped by 4 bases and J by 8 bases, with 16 bases between them. The CDR3 coding sequence is TGTGCCAGCAGCAAATCTGGAGTATGGGATGAGCAGTTCTTC. Protein: CASSKSGVWDEQFF.

This chain connects TRBV19 to TRBJ2-1; D gene unclear. CDR1 is LNHDA, CDR2 SQIVND, per germline (reference sequence). The CDR3 is 14 residues long. Trimming shortened V by 5 bases and J by 4 bases, and 12 bases separated the two germline ends. The CDR3 DNA follows: TGTGCCAGTAGTGCCGGTAGATTATACAATGAGCAGTTCTTC. Translated, it gives CASSAGRLYNEQFF.

The chain carries TRBV7-9 and TRBJ1-6; D possibly corresponds to TRBD1 (6 bases). The germline V and J ends were trimmed by 6 bases and 0 bases, with 9 bases remaining between them. CDR3 length: 15 residues. Germline V gene data show CDR1 as SEHNR and CDR2 as FQNEAQ (reference sequence). The CDR3: CASSVDSSYNSPLHF. CDR3 in DNA: TGTGCCAGCAGTGTGGACAGCTCCTATAATTCACCCCTCCACTTT.

This clone was counted a single time. The chain has TRBV14 and TRBJ1-1, with 7 bases that match TRBD1. With V trimmed by 3 bases and J by 10 bases, 14 bases remained unmatched. The CDR3 loop spans 15 amino acids. Germline V gene lookup returns CDR1 SGHDN and CDR2 FVKESK. DNA for the CDR3: TGTGCCAGCAGCCAGCAGACAGGGATAGGTTCGGTAGCTTTCTTT. Translation gives CASSQQTGIGSVAFF.

The J gene is TRBJ1-5, the V gene TRBV11-2; D call uncertain. The germline V gene has CDR1 SGHAT and CDR2 FQNNGV. Between the trimmed V and J ends, which lost 8 bases and 16 bases, there was a span of 15 bases. The CDR3 has 10 residues. The CDR3 DNA is TGTGCCAGCGACTACCCGGCCGAACATTTT. This gives the protein CASDYPAEHF. The whole variable domain, remainder taken from reference TRBV11-2 and TRBJ1-5, is EAGVAQSPRYKIIEKRQSVAFWCNPISGHATLYWYQQILGQGPKLLIQFQNNGVVDDSQLPKDRFSAERLKGVDSTLKIQPAKLEDSAVYLCASDYPAEHFGDGTRLSIL.

The CDR3 region is CASSNTGDPTGELFF. DNA for the CDR3: TGTGCCAGCAGTAACACGGGGGACCCCACCGGGGAGCTGTTTTTT. V is TRBV6-2 or TRBV6-3 and J is TRBJ2-2; the D gene is possibly TRBD2 (6 bases). The V end lost 5 bases, the J end lost 4 bases, and 14 bases lay between the germline ends. The germline V gene encodes CDR1 MNHEY and CDR2 SVGEGT. The CDR3 has 15 residues.

The chain joins TRBV7-3 to TRBJ2-3; no clear D gene. V lost 4 bases and J 4 bases, leaving 9 bases between the germline ends. The CDR3 has 13 residues. Germline values: CDR1 SGHTA, CDR2 FQGTGA. The CDR3 protein is CASSYGYSDTQYF. Written as DNA, the CDR3 is TGTGCCAGCAGCTACGGGTATTCAGATACGCAGTATTTT.

The chain employs TRBV11-1 and TRBJ2-7, with TRBD1 identical over 10 bases. The CDR3 loop spans 15 amino acids. The V gene's germline CDR1 is SGHAT and CDR2 FQDESV (reference sequence). The V gene end was trimmed by 5 bases and the J gene end by 7 bases; junction bases not matched to a gene: 11. The CDR3: CASSLWTGGMGEQYF. Here the CDR3 DNA reads TGTGCCAGCAGCCTTTGGACAGGGGGTATGGGGGAGCAGTACTTC.

J is TRBJ2-1 and V is TRBV5-1, with 10 bases aligning to TRBD2. This CDR3 is 17 amino acids long. CDR1 and CDR2 (germline): SGHRS, YFSETQ. V trimming: 5 bases; J trimming: 8 bases; junction bases outside the gene matches: 16. CDR3: CASSLGLAGVRGHEQFF. The CDR3 DNA reads as TGCGCCAGCAGTCTTGGGCTAGCGGGAGTTAGGGGGCATGAGCAGTTCTTC.

V and J are TRBV9 and TRBJ1-1, with D maybe TRBD1 (6 bases). The CDR3 spans 13 residues. The germline V and J ends were trimmed by 1 base and 5 bases, with 9 bases remaining between them. Germline V gene lookup returns CDR1 SGDLS and CDR2 YYNGEE. The CDR3 nucleotides are TGTGCCAGCAGCGTACAGGGGAGTACTGAAGCTTTCTTT. Translation gives CASSVQGSTEAFF.